This entry lists 15 T cell receptor beta chains sequenced from one sample in a study of neurological immune-mediated disorders. TCRdb redid the calling of the 5' RACE reads with MiXCR, one entry per CDR3 protein. Of some 60,000 distinct CDR3 sequences listed, under 4.5% are singletons. Sample: PBMCs. The receptor set was obtained from a young woman with multiple sclerosis.

At least ten counts were recorded for this clonotype. The CDR3: CASSELNQPQHF. For the CDR3, the DNA is TGTGCCAGCAGTGAACTTAATCAGCCCCAGCATTTT. The chain joins TRBV6-1 to TRBJ1-5; D is unresolved. The V gene lost 2 bases and the J gene lost 4 bases, with 3 bases spanning the gap. Germline lookup yields CDR1 MNHNS and CDR2 SASEGT. The CDR3 is made up of 12 amino acids.

This clonotype came up many times. This chain connects TRBV5-1 to TRBJ1-1; weak D call: TRBD1 (6 bases). Germline V gives CDR1 SGHRS, CDR2 YFSETQ. This CDR3 contains 15 residues. Between the trimmed V and J ends, which lost 4 bases and 1 base, there was a span of 14 bases. CDR3 in amino acids: CASSREPGQNTEAFF. The CDR3, as DNA: TGCGCCAGCAGCAGGGAACCGGGACAGAACACTGAAGCTTTCTTT.

This clonotype was observed at least ten times. This chain joins TRBV7-8 and TRBJ1-1; no definite D call. The CDR3 is 17 residues long. V lost 3 bases and J lost 2, with 19 bases in between. CDR1 and CDR2 (germline): SGHVS, FQNEAQ. Written as DNA, the CDR3 is TGTGCCAGCAGCTTTTACCCCCCAGAGGTAATAAACACTGAAGCTTTCTTT. It encodes CASSFYPPEVINTEAFF.

This clonotype was recorded at least ten times. CDR3 bases: TGTGCCAGCAGCCCGCGGCGCTATGGAAACACCATATATTTT. Translating it yields CASSPRRYGNTIYF. The chain joins TRBV5-8 to TRBJ1-3; no definite D call. The germline V gene encodes CDR1 SGHTS and CDR2 YDEGEE. The CDR3 is made up of 14 amino acids. V lost 4 bases to trimming and J lost 3 bases, with 11 bases between them.

This clonotype was observed many times. The chain is built from TRBV5-6 and TRBJ2-1; D unresolved. Trimming cost V 7 bases and J 7 bases, with 9 bases left between them. The V gene's germline CDR1 is SGHDT and CDR2 YYEEEE. CDR3 length: 11 amino acids. CDR3 region: CASGIVNEQFF. Here the CDR3 DNA reads TGTGCCAGCGGAATAGTGAATGAGCAGTTCTTC.

In its sample, this clonotype was seen many times. CDR3 region: CASRPGFTYEQYF. CDR3 DNA sequence: TGTGCCAGCAGGCCAGGGTTCACCTACGAGCAGTACTTC. V gene TRBV6-5 combines with J gene TRBJ2-7, with D perhaps TRBD1 (5 bases). The V end was cut by 6 bases, the J end by 2 bases, with 11 bases between. In germline, CDR1 is MNHEY, CDR2 SVGAGI. CDR3 size: 13 residues.

This clonotype was counted many times. The CDR3 sequence: CASSFARGGRNASGRVYEQYF. Written as DNA, the CDR3 is TGTGCCAGCAGCTTCGCCAGGGGCGGAAGGAATGCTAGCGGGAGGGTTTACGAGCAGTACTTC. This sequence joins TRBV5-6 and TRBJ2-7; the match to TRBD2 covers 12 bases. CDR1 SGHDT and CDR2 YYEEEE come from the germline V gene. The J segment lost 4 bases and the V segment lost 2 bases, leaving 22 bases of the junction unmatched. This CDR3 region has 21 residues.

This clonotype was found many times. J is TRBJ2-3 and V is TRBV29-1; D call uncertain. Trimming took off 5 bases at V and 1 base at J, with 7 bases between the two ends. The V gene's germline CDR1 is SQVTM and CDR2 ANQGSEA. This CDR3 has 12 amino acids. DNA for the CDR3: TGCAGCGTTAAGGGCGGCACAGATACGCAGTATTTT. Translation gives CSVKGGTDTQYF.

At least ten counts were recorded for this clonotype. This chain uses TRBV7-2 with TRBJ2-1, with D hard to call. Per germline, CDR1 SGHTA and CDR2 FQGNSA. Trimming stripped 1 base from V and 6 bases from J, with 10 bases between. This CDR3 has 14 amino acids. The chain's CDR3 is CASSLEGWGNEQFF. The CDR3 coding sequence is TGTGCCAGCAGCTTAGAAGGGTGGGGCAATGAGCAGTTCTTC.

This clonotype has ten or more counts. The gene calls are TRBV7-9 and TRBJ2-2; D assignment may be TRBD1 or TRBD2 (5 bases each). Deletions cut 5 bases from V and 8 bases from J, with 18 bases between. Germline CDR1 SEHNR, CDR2 FQNEAQ (reference sequence). The CDR3 extends over 15 amino acids. The CDR3 region is CASSPGTRAAGELFF. DNA for the CDR3: TGTGCCAGCAGCCCCGGGACCAGAGCAGCGGGGGAGCTGTTTTTT.

This clonotype came up many times. The rearrangement uses TRBV4-3 and TRBJ2-1; 9 bases are shared with TRBD2. Germline CDR1 LGHNA, CDR2 YSLEER. The CDR3 is 15 residues long. V lost 8 bases and J lost 5; bases outside the gene matches: 10. The CDR3 sequence: CASQHGLARDNEQFF. In DNA form, the CDR3 reads TGCGCCAGCCAACACGGACTAGCGAGAGACAATGAGCAGTTCTTC.

On this clonotype: Sequence at one end of the junction differs from germline and may be a read error. V and J are TRBV29-1 and TRBJ2-6, with a possible D match to TRBD1 (5 bases). The CDR3 runs 13 residues. Germline loops: CDR1 SQVTM, CDR2 ANQGSEA. The DNA for the CDR3 is TGCAGCGTTAGGGCGTCTGGGGCCAAAGTCCTGACTTTC. Protein: CSVRASGAKVLTF.

In this sample, this clonotype turned up a few times. V is TRBV5-1 and J is TRBJ2-3; D might be TRBD2 (5 bases). Germline CDR1 reads SGHRS; CDR2 reads YFSETQ. Between the trimmed V and J ends, which lost 6 bases and 1 base, there was a span of 24 bases. The CDR3 has 18 residues. This chain's CDR3 is CASTPQPRMGAGTDTQYF. The CDR3 nucleotides read TGCGCCAGCACCCCACAACCCAGGATGGGAGCAGGCACAGATACGCAGTATTTT.

This clonotype was seen repeatedly, ten times or more. The chain is built from TRBV5-1 and TRBJ1-2; a weak D match, TRBD1 (5 bases). Germline V gene lookup returns CDR1 SGHRS and CDR2 YFSETQ. This CDR3 is 13 amino acids long. V was shortened by 4 bases and J by 4 bases, with 11 bases between the two germline ends. CDR3 sequence (DNA): TGCGCCAGCAGCCAAGGGGACTTCTATGGCTACACCTTC. Its translation is CASSQGDFYGYTF.

By sample fraction, this clonotype is medium-sized. The chain has TRBV20-1 and TRBJ2-3; D may be TRBD2 (6 bases). V dropped 1 base and J dropped 1 base, with 12 bases sitting between them. The germline V gene encodes CDR1 DFQATT and CDR2 SNEGSKA (reference sequence). The CDR3 is 15 amino acids. In nucleotides, the CDR3 is TGCAGTGCTAGAGTTGGGCGGGGACGCACAGATACGCAGTATTTT. Encoded protein: CSARVGRGRTDTQYF.